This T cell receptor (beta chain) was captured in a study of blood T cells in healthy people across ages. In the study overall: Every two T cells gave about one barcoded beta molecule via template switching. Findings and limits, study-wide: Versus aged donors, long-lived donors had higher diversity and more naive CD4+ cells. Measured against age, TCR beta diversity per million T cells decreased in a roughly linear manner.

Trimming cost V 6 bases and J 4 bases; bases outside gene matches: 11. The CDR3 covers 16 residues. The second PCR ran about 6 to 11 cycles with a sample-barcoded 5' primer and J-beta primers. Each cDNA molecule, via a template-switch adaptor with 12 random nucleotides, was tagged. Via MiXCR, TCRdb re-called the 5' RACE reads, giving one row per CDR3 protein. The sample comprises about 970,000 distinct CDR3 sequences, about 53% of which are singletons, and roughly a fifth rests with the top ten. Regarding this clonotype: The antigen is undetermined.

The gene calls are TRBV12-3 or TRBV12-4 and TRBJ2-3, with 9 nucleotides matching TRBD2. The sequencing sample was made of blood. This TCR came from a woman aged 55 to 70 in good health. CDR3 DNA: TGTGCCAGCAGACCTAGAGTAGCGGGAGATGCAGATACGCAGTATTTT. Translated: CASRPRVAGDADTQYF.